A selection of T cell receptor beta chains follows, all from one sample in a study of T cells in Graves' hyperthyroidism and ophthalmopathy. From the multiplex PCR reads, TCRdb called clonotypes with MiXCR, one entry per CDR3 protein. The sample includes about 420,000 distinct CDR3 sequences, roughly 15% of them seen just once. Sequences were obtained from blood. Receptors were obtained from a woman younger than 30 with Graves' hyperthyroidism. The CDR3 runs from the conserved cysteine through the conserved F or W. A D gene is named only where the DNA matches it firmly. Not every row has a clone size; where given, it reads once, few, many or a size class.

d_gene: NA; j_gene: TRBJ2-1; v_gene: TRBV18; abundance: many; CDR3nt: TGTGCCAGCTCACCGGAACAGTACAATGAGCAGTTCTTC; CDR3aa: CASSPEQYNEQFF
d_gene: TRBD2; j_gene: TRBJ2-7; v_gene: TRBV5-1; abundance: NA; CDR3nt: TGCGCCAGCAGCGAGCGCGGGAGAGAATACGAGCAGTACTTC; CDR3aa: CASSERGREYEQYF
d_gene: NA; j_gene: TRBJ2-3; v_gene: TRBV7-2; abundance: many; CDR3nt: TGTGCCAGCAGCCCATGGACCTCTCACTTAAGGGGAGATACGCAGTATTTT; CDR3aa: CASSPWTSHLRGDTQYF
d_gene: TRBD2; j_gene: TRBJ2-1; v_gene: TRBV6-1; abundance: many; CDR3nt: TGTGCCAGCGTAGCGGGAGGTCCGTACAATGAGCAGTTCTTC; CDR3aa: CASVAGGPYNEQFF
d_gene: NA; j_gene: TRBJ1-1; v_gene: TRBV4-3; abundance: many; CDR3nt: TGCGCCAGCAGCCAAGAAGCCAGGGGTGGAGAAACTGAAGCTTTCTTT; CDR3aa: CASSQEARGGETEAFF
d_gene: NA; j_gene: TRBJ1-2; v_gene: TRBV9; abundance: many; CDR3nt: TGTGCCAGCAGCGTAGGGGTGGTCGGGGACTATGGCTACACCTTC; CDR3aa: CASSVGVVGDYGYTF
d_gene: TRBD2; j_gene: TRBJ2-1; v_gene: TRBV5-1; abundance: few; CDR3nt: TGCGCCAGCAGCAAGGCTAGCGGGGGTTCCTACAATGAGCAGTTCTTC; CDR3aa: CASSKASGGSYNEQFF
d_gene: TRBD2; j_gene: TRBJ2-3; v_gene: TRBV2; abundance: many; CDR3nt: TGTGCCAGCAGCGGAGCGGGAGGAGGCACAGATACGCAGTATTTT; CDR3aa: CASSGAGGGTDTQYF
d_gene: NA; j_gene: TRBJ2-7; v_gene: TRBV6-5; abundance: few; CDR3nt: TGTGCCAGCAGTTACTCTCCCGTATACGAGCAGTACTTC; CDR3aa: CASSYSPVYEQYF
d_gene: NA; j_gene: TRBJ2-5; v_gene: TRBV28; abundance: many; CDR3nt: TGTGCCAGCATGCTCTCCGGACAGCTCCAAGAGACCCAGTACTTC; CDR3aa: CASMLSGQLQETQYF
d_gene: TRBD1; j_gene: TRBJ2-3; v_gene: TRBV5-1; abundance: NA; CDR3nt: TGCGCCAGCAGCGGGACCGGGACAGGGACTACTAGCACAGATACGCAGTATTTT; CDR3aa: CASSGTGTGTTSTDTQYF